This T cell receptor beta chain was profiled in a study of T cell changes during pregnancy in multiple sclerosis (dated by TCRdb to about 2019). Broadly, across the study: In women with multiple sclerosis, the researchers looked at how the T cell repertoire shifted as pregnancy progressed.

From its cysteine to its phenylalanine, the CDR3 spans 17 amino acids. Just the 51-base CDR3 DNA is kept, in frame starting at base 1. V is pared back by 7 bases and J by 2 bases, with 21 bases lying between the germline termini. CDR1 LGHNT and CDR2 FRNRAP are derived from the germline V gene. To prepare the library, the immunoSEQ multiplex PCR assay was applied. TCRdb took this table from immuneACCESS and kept in-frame rearrangements with V and J called. Such tables lack part of the clones; where checked against another copy, unresolved V genes explain under half of the gap, and the rest is unexplained. The sample table contains some 46,000 clones; only one count was recorded for about 93% of them. The top ten clones comprise nearly 0.4% of the sample. About this clone itself: This clone's antigen is unknown. No base quality values were provided; no much bigger clone lies one nucleotide off.

The TCR originated in a female donor with multiple sclerosis, enrolled in a pregnancy study. The sample in question was CD4+ T cells from peripheral blood mononuclear cells, obtained after pregnancy. The sequence links TRBV12-5 to TRBJ1-5, and perhaps TRBD1 as D gene, on 6 matching bases. The DNA sequence is as follows: TGTGCTAGTGCCGATAGGACAGCGCCAGGCCGCAATCAGCCCCAGCATTTT. This yields the protein CASADRTAPGRNQPQHF.